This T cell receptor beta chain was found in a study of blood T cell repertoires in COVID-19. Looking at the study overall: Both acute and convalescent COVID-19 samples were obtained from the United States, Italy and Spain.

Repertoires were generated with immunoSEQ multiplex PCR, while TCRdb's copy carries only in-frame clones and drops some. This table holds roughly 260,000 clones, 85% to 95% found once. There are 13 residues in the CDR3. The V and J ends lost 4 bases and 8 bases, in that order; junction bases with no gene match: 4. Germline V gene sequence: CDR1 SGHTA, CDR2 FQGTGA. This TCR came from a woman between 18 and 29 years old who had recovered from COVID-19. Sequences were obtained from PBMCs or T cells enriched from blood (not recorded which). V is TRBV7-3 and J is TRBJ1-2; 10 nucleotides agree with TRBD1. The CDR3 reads CASSSGQGLGYTF. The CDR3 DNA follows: TGTGCCAGCAGCTCGGGACAGGGGTTAGGCTACACCTTC.